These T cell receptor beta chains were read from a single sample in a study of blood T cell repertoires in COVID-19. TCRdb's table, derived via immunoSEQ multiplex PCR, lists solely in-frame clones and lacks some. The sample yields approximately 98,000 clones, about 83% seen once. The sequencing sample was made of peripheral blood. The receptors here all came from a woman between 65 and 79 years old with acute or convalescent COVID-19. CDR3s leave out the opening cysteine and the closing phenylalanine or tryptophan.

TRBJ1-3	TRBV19	ASSSGSSGNTIY
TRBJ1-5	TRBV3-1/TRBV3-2	ASSQNPGGPGNQPQH
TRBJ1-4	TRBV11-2	ASSLAGTEGEKLF
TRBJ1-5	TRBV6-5	ASNPGTAMGQPQH
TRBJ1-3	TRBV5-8	ASSLDRGFGGNTIY
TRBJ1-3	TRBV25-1	ASSRQGGNTIY
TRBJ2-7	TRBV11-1	ASSLVSGSGSYEQY
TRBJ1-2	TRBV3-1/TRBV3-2	ASSHDRVRLGGYT
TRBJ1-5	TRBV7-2	ASSPRREGGQPQH
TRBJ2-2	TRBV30	AWSPRGGELF
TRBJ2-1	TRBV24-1	ATSDTKNRAHEQF
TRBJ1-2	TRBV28	ASTLAGARNYGYT
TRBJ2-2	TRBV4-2	ASSPRGITGELF
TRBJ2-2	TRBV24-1	ATSDFEVAPAGELF
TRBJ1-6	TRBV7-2	ASSWSGDSPLH
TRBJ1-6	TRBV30	AAKTGQGNSPLH
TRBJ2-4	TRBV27	ASSRQGAGAKNIQY
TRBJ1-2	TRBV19	ASSLTAIIPQI
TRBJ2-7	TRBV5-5	ASSFMTGGPYEQY
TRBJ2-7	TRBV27	ASKSLLYEQY
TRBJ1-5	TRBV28	ASSLTLTNQPQH
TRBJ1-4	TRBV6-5	ASRMTGSNEKLF
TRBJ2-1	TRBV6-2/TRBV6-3	ASSYWVAENEQF
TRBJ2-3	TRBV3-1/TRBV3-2	ASSGDLSGRGGDTQY
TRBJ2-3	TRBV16	ASSRDRLSTDTQY
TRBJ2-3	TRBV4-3	ASSQVLAGVTDTQY
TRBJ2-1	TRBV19	ASSILAGVTNEQF
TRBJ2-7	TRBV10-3	AISGREGEPQY
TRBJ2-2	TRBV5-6	ASSLGLAGYGELF
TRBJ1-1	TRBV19	ASSGARGGVHTEAF
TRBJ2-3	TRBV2	ASSLAGASTDTQY
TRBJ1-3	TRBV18	ASSPPGQGSGNTIY
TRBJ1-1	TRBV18	ASSPSGGGGTEAF
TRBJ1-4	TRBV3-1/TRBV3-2	AMWTLTNEKLF
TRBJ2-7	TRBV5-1	ASSFPGNPEQY
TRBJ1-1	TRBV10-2	ASSVELRIEAF
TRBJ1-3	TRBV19	ASSIRERENTIY
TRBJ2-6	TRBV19	ASSPNPGISGGANVLT
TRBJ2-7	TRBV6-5	ASSYGAEAGDEQY
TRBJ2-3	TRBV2	ASSRLAGASDTQY
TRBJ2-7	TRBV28	ASGDILEAYEQY
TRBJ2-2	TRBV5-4	ASSFGGGGTGELF
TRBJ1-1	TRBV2	ASSEEGRLNTEAF
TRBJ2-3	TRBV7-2	ASSLTRSDTQY
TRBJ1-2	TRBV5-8	ASSTSGVGYGYT
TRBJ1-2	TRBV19	ASSPDLYGYT
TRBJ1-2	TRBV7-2	ASSVSRDRVVNYGYT